This T cell receptor beta chain was identified in a study of HIV-infected patients and healthy controls (dated by TCRdb to the mid-2010s). Regarding the complete study: CD4 counts were modestly but significantly increased in about 85% of the 16 patients after three months of therapy, but they remained below normal ranges. The study asked whether deep sequencing of the TCR repertoire from small blood samples of HIV patients could detect immune perturbation and reconstitution. Overall T-cell lymphocytopenia was not observed in the patients, and no significant difference from controls was found in total CDR3 counts per chain. No consistent shift in CD8 counts was seen during early therapy, whereas a slight rise was seen in the CD4:CD8 ratio. Viral load fell below detection in 11 of 16 patients by the second bleed and in all patients following a further year of therapy. Overall study results and their limits: Using whole blood restricted sequencing depth and prevented separating the dynamics of distinct T-cell subpopulations. Differing numbers of distinct sequences in patients and controls hindered comparison, and size-matching assigned excessive weight to rare events in the HIV-infected data. Pairing of alpha and beta chains was not determined in the samples. Oligoclonality may be reflected in the significantly higher mean Gini indices of HIV-infected repertoires compared with controls. Donor HLA types were not determined in the study. MAIT cell alpha-chain CDR3s were found at high frequency in healthy controls but were severely depleted in HIV+ repertoires. Compared with untreated HIV+ repertoires, healthy control repertoires had roughly threefold more distinct CDR3s and higher Shannon diversity. Only sixteen HIV-infected individuals were processed, which the authors considered a major limit on how widely the findings apply. HIV-associated CDR3s exhibited a significant reduction in frequency during therapy, whereas CMV-associated CDR3s exhibited no significant change, although the majority increased in frequency. By Jaccard index and by the count of highly shared sequences, healthy controls shared more CDR3s between individuals than HIV+ patients did. Compared with controls, HIV-infected patients showed significantly different mean usage of eight alpha and eight beta V genes. Slight age and sex profile differences between the study cohorts did not explain the observed diversity differences. In size-matched repertoire data, the apparent post-therapy recovery of the Gini index in HIV-infected patients was not replicated.

Whole blood was used without cell fractionation, so the repertoire reflected all unsorted peripheral T cells. An approximately 2.3 ml sample of peripheral blood was drawn into Tempus tubes for RNA extraction. The study enrolled HIV-infected adults who had not yet received antiretroviral therapy and were about to begin treatment, and it processed the first sixteen eligible patients. Patients were deemed ineligible for enrollment if they had febrile or AIDS-related illness, tumors, hepatitis B or C coinfection, immunomodulatory therapy, recent vaccination or treatment interruptions. Residual genomic DNA was removed with the TURBO-DNase kit and globin mRNA was depleted with GLOBINclear. The study collected pretreatment blood from HIV-infected patients just before antiretroviral therapy was started. This clonotype is termed medium-sized (0.01 to 0.1%). The target of this receptor is not known. Within one base of it there is no much larger clone, and no base qualities were kept.

CDR1 MDHEN and CDR2 SYDVKM were looked up in the germline V gene. V was cut back by 3 bases and J by 4 bases, leaving a gap of 8 bases between them. There are 13 amino acids in the CDR3, from cysteine to phenylalanine inclusive. Only the CDR3 part of the read is kept: 39 bases, read in frame from the first base. 500 ng RNA was reverse transcribed with SuperScript III using primers against the alpha and beta constant regions. Separate libraries for the alpha and beta chains were generated through chain-specific third strand synthesis that incorporated multiplexing indices. To avoid primer bias, the protocol used one single primer pair to amplify every rearrangement within a chain, and the protocol also attached molecular barcodes to each cDNA molecule. The SP2 sequencing primer site and a random hexamer were carried on a 5' RACE adapter, to which purified cDNA was joined by T4 RNA Ligase 1. The authors primed second strand synthesis from the SP2 site with Phusion polymerase and used slow temperature ramps to favor optimal annealing. Two random hexamer sequences, both added before amplification and joined together, made up the 12-nucleotide barcode of each molecule. A brief initial PCR introduced P5 and P7 adapter elements together with a second index, and a roughly 23-cycle amplification PCR using P5s and P7 primers was subsequently performed. A total of about 30 PCR cycles were applied to the libraries, which were quantified on a Qubit, sized on a Bioanalyzer, and diluted to 4 nM. Normalized libraries were sequenced on an Illumina MiSeq with 2 x 250 paired-end kits. Reverse transcription reactions were cleaned up on MinElute columns and eluted into around 10 ul Tris-Cl. Adapter ligations ran for 20 to 25 hours at 16 degrees C and were afterwards cleaned with AMPure XP beads at a 1:1 ratio. The original methods were these. Demultiplexed FASTQ files were processed with a modified Decombinator that output V, J, insert and barcode information. Sequences sharing a barcode but differing from the dominant sequence were discarded as errors, and barcodes clustered at Levenshtein distance 3 were counted to estimate original cDNA molecules. For downstream analyses, the R packages ineq, vegan, igraph and RCytoscape were used, along with IMGT nomenclature and CDR3 definitions. To avoid skew from clonal expansion, each TCR was counted once, and V gene usage was computed over distinct sequences. Unique CDR3 amino acid sequences within a donor were connected in similarity networks whenever two sequences differed by a single Levenshtein edit. In the repertoires, a search was made for a compiled set of published HIV-specific CDR3s (92 alpha, several hundred beta) and CMV-specific CDR3s (about 13 alpha, around 230 beta). Random subsampling to size-matched repertoires demonstrated that the decreased diversity in patients did not result from their lower sequence numbers. Starting from the raw public reads, TCRdb applied fastp trimming at Q25, assembled clones with MiXCR and retained in-frame beta chains. Every distinct CDR3 protein forms one entry, paired with its most common genes and DNA. The V and J calls and clone size are TCRdb's, not the authors'. In all, the sample holds about 5,500 distinct CDR3 sequences, and around 8% of those were seen once. About 20% of the sample is taken by the ten largest.

This specimen consisted of blood, obtained before antiretroviral therapy. The clonotype comes from an adult with HIV infection. The chain was built from TRBV28 and TRBJ2-3, with no reliable assignment of the D segment. The CDR3 has the sequence CASSFPDPDTQYF. Read as DNA, the sequence is TGTGCCAGCAGTTTCCCGGACCCAGATACGCAGTATTTT. Where the CDR3 stops, the reference TRBV28 and TRBJ2-3 genes take over; the full variable domain is DVKVTQSSRYLVKRTGEKVFLECVQDMDHENMFWYRQDPGLGLRLIYFSYDVKMKEKGDIPEGYSVSREKKERFSLILESASTNQTSMYLCASSFPDPDTQYFGPGTRLTVL.